This TCR beta chain is drawn from a study of PD-L1 blockade in urothelial cancer. Study information: Patients had undergone 0 to 3 prior chemotherapy regimens. T cells were recovered from blood samples at a median of approximately 150,000.

Some clones are missing from TCRdb's copy, which holds only in-frame ones; the method was immunoSEQ multiplex PCR. This table has fewer than 45,000 clones, roughly four fifths appearing once. The CDR3 is made up of 13 amino acids. V lost 10 bases, J lost 5 bases, and 15 bases lay in between. CDR1 and CDR2 (germline): MDHEN, SYDVKM. Diagnoses among patients were locally advanced or metastatic urothelial carcinoma. The study collected 1 to 8 samples per patient, pretreatment and on-treatment. Material: PBMCs, obtained around atezolizumab (anti-PD-L1) treatment. J is TRBJ2-1 and V is TRBV28, with a possible D match to TRBD1 (6 bases). This TCR derives from a man between 65 and 80 years old with urothelial cancer. The CDR3 loop reads CATYWTANNEQFF. CDR3 bases: TGTGCCACCTACTGGACAGCGAACAATGAGCAGTTCTTC.